The 24 T cell receptor beta chains listed next were all sequenced from one sample in a study of blood T cell repertoires in COVID-19. The protocol was immunoSEQ multiplex PCR, while the TCRdb copy is restricted to in-frame clones and leaves out a portion. The table includes about 99,000 clones, 82% detected once. The sequenced sample consisted of peripheral blood. The receptor source for this set is a man in his sixties with acute or convalescent COVID-19.

The gene calls are TRBV5-1 and TRBJ2-7; 14 positions match TRBD2. CDR1 and CDR2 from the germline V gene are SGHRS and YFSETQ. There are 18 residues in the CDR3. The V and J ends lost 4 bases and 6 bases, in that order; junction bases with no gene match: 15. The CDR3 DNA follows: TGCGCCAGCAGCCGCGCAGGTGGCGGGGGACTAGCGGGAGCCGAGCAGTACTTC. It yields the protein CASSRAGGGGLAGAEQYF.

The CDR3 region is CASEPTSGDWNEQFF. In DNA, the CDR3 is TGTGCCAGTGAGCCGACTAGCGGTGACTGGAATGAGCAGTTCTTC. The chain recombines TRBV19 with TRBJ2-1; 9 positions match TRBD2. Germline V lookup: CDR1 LNHDA, CDR2 SQIVND (reference sequence). Losses at the gene ends were 8 bases for V and 7 bases for J; bases not matched to a gene: 12. The CDR3 runs to 15 residues. The full variable domain, in which reference TRBV19 and TRBJ2-1 provide the parts outside the CDR3, is DGGITQSPKYLFRKEGQNVTLSCEQNLNHDAMYWYRQDPGQGLRLIYYSQIVNDFQKGDIAEGYSVSREKKESFPLTVTSAQKNPTAFYLCASEPTSGDWNEQFFGPGTRLTVL.

This clone was counted only a few times. The V and J genes are TRBV9 and TRBJ2-7; TRBD2 agrees at 7 bases. The CDR3 totals 14 residues. After removal of 4 bases from V and 0 bases from J, the junction contained 4 bases not matched to a gene. Germline V lookup: CDR1 SGDLS, CDR2 YYNGEE. The DNA of the CDR3 is TGTGCCAGCAGCCTGGGCGGGAGCTCCTACGAGCAGTACTTC. Encoded protein: CASSLGGSSYEQYF.

The rearrangement uses TRBV5-1 and TRBJ2-7; D may be TRBD1 (5 bases). The V gene's germline CDR1 is SGHRS and CDR2 YFSETQ. This CDR3 is 13 amino acids long. Trimming stripped 2 bases from V and 3 bases from J, with 9 bases between. For the CDR3, the DNA is TGCGCCAGCAGCTTCGACAGCAACTACGAGCAGTACTTC. Amino acid sequence: CASSFDSNYEQYF.

This clone turned up a few times. J is TRBJ2-1 and V is TRBV4-2, with 12 bases identical to TRBD2. V dropped 0 bases and J dropped 0; count of bases not matched to a gene: 6. The V gene's germline CDR1 is LGHNA and CDR2 YNFKEQ. The CDR3 sequence is 19 residues long. The CDR3 DNA reads TGTGCCAGCAGCCAAGATGGACTAGCGGGAACGAGCTCCTACAATGAGCAGTTCTTC. Protein: CASSQDGLAGTSSYNEQFF.

This clone showed up just a few times. The chain couples TRBV7-9 to TRBJ1-4; 7 positions agree with TRBD1. Germline loops: CDR1 SEHNR, CDR2 FQNEAQ (reference sequence). The CDR3 consists of 15 residues. With V trimmed by 3 bases and J by 6 bases, 7 bases remained unmatched. DNA for the CDR3: TGTGCCAGCAGCTTCGGCAGGGGGTTTGATGAAAAACTGTTTTTT. This sequence encodes CASSFGRGFDEKLFF.

The chain carries TRBV9 and TRBJ1-2; a possible D gene is TRBD1 (5 bases). Germline loops: CDR1 SGDLS, CDR2 YYNGEE. The length of the CDR3 is 17 residues. With 0 bases removed from V and 0 bases from J, the gap between germline ends came to 15 bases. This CDR3 is CASSVEIQGAANYGYTF. The CDR3 coding sequence is TGTGCCAGCAGCGTAGAAATTCAGGGCGCGGCTAACTATGGCTACACCTTC.

The V and J genes are TRBV4-1 and TRBJ1-5; 12 bases are a match to TRBD1. The CDR3 has 21 residues. Germline V CDR1 and CDR2: MGHRA, YSYEKL. V trimming: 2 bases; J trimming: 6 bases; junction bases outside the gene matches: 20. CDR3 residues: CASSQNTPGQGAGMMSQPQHF. The CDR3 DNA sequence: TGCGCCAGCAGCCAAAATACCCCGGGACAGGGGGCAGGAATGATGAGTCAGCCCCAGCATTTT.

The gene calls are TRBV27 and TRBJ1-1; D perhaps matches TRBD1 (5 bases). The CDR3 totals 15 residues. Germline CDR1 MNHEY, CDR2 SMNVEV (reference sequence). V lost 5 bases to trimming and J lost 3 bases, with 16 bases between them. Here the CDR3 DNA reads TGTGCCAGCAGTCCATCCTGGGGCAGGGACACTGAAGCTTTCTTT. Protein: CASSPSWGRDTEAFF.

The J gene is TRBJ2-5, the V gene TRBV15; perhaps TRBD1 as D (5 bases). Between the trimmed V and J ends, which lost 0 bases and 4 bases, there was a span of 24 bases. Germline values: CDR1 LNHNV, CDR2 YYDKDF (reference sequence). The CDR3 extends over 19 amino acids. CDR3 sequence (DNA): TGTGCCACCAGCAGAGATCAGACGGCGTACGGTGCAAGGGGAGAGACCCAGTACTTC. Translated, it gives CATSRDQTAYGARGETQYF.

The genes are TRBV28 and TRBJ1-1, with 9 bases lining up with TRBD1. This CDR3 comprises 13 residues. CDR1 MDHEN and CDR2 SYDVKM come from the germline V gene. Trimming at V came to 3 bases and at J to 9 bases, leaving 5 bases not matched to a gene. The CDR3 loop reads CASSFRDRVKAFF. As DNA, the CDR3 is TGTGCCAGCAGTTTCCGGGACAGGGTTAAAGCTTTCTTT. Full variable domain (rest looked up from reference TRBV28 and TRBJ1-1): DVKVTQSSRYLVKRTGEKVFLECVQDMDHENMFWYRQDPGLGLRLIYFSYDVKMKEKGDIPEGYSVSREKKERFSLILESASTNQTSMYLCASSFRDRVKAFFGQGTRLTVV.

V is TRBV30 and J is TRBJ1-1, with D possibly being TRBD1 (5 bases). The CDR3 has 14 residues. V gave up 0 bases and J gave up 4 bases, with 12 bases separating them. Per germline, CDR1 GTSNPN and CDR2 SVGIG (reference sequence). CDR3 in DNA: TGTGCCTGGAGTGTTTCAGGGTCGGGCACTGAAGCTTTCTTT. As protein: CAWSVSGSGTEAFF.

The chain combines TRBV9 with TRBJ1-5; D might be TRBD1 (5 bases). CDR1 and CDR2 from the germline V gene are SGDLS and YYNGEE. V dropped 4 bases and J dropped 5 bases, with 10 bases sitting between them. This CDR3 is built from 13 residues. The CDR3 loop reads CASSPRADQPQHF. CDR3 DNA: TGTGCCAGCAGCCCCAGGGCAGATCAGCCCCAGCATTTT.

The chain has TRBV18 and TRBJ2-3, with TRBD2 as a possible D gene (6 bases). CDR3 length: 15 amino acids. Trimming pared 2 bases from V and 0 bases from J, leaving 9 bases between. Germline V gene sequence: CDR1 KGHSH, CDR2 LQKENI. As DNA, the CDR3 is TGTGCCAGCTCACCATGGAGGGCTAGCACAGATACGCAGTATTTT. Its protein is CASSPWRASTDTQYF.

This chain connects TRBV5-3 to TRBJ1-5, with D possibly matching TRBD1 (5 bases). TRBV5-3 is designated an ORF whose function remains uncertain. CDR3 length: 16 amino acids. V shed 4 bases and J shed 2 bases, with 16 bases lying between them. CDR3 DNA: TGTGCCAGAAGCGCCACGACAGCGGGTGGCAATCAGCCCCAGCATTTT. Residues: CARSATTAGGNQPQHF.

The chain uses TRBV7-2 and TRBJ2-5, with 16 bases aligning to TRBD2. The CDR3 loop spans 17 amino acids. The trim removed 4 bases at V and 1 base at J, leaving 3 bases unmatched. Per germline, CDR1 SGHTA and CDR2 FQGNSA. The DNA of the CDR3 is TGTGCCAGCAGCTCCGGGACTAGCGGGAGGGTCCAAGAGACCCAGTACTTC. It yields the protein CASSSGTSGRVQETQYF. The full variable domain, rest sourced from reference TRBV7-2 and TRBJ2-5, is GAGVSQSPSNKVTEKGKDVELRCDPISGHTALYWYRQSLGQGLEFLIYFQGNSAPDKSGLPSDRFSAERTGGSVSTLTIQRTQQEDSAVYLCASSSGTSGRVQETQYFGPGTRLLVL.

The chain is built from TRBV3-1 (or the pseudogene TRBV3-2) and TRBJ1-3, with D hard to call. The CDR3 loop spans 19 amino acids. Trimming stripped 1 base from V and 5 bases from J, with 24 bases between. Germline values: CDR1 LGHDT, CDR2 YNNKEL (reference sequence). CDR3 bases: TGTGCCAGCAGCCAAGCCCTTGGGCCCTGCAGCCCAGGCCGAAACACCATATATTTT. This codes for CASSQALGPCSPGRNTIYF.

The V call is TRBV2, the J call TRBJ2-3; D remains ambiguous. The germline V gene encodes CDR1 SNHLY and CDR2 FYNNEI. The V end was cut by 4 bases, the J end by 5 bases, with 4 bases between. The CDR3 is 11 residues long. In DNA, the CDR3 is TGTGCCAGCAGTGTACTAGATACGCAGTATTTT. It codes for CASSVLDTQYF.

The CDR3 bases are TGTGCCAGCAGCACAGGGACAGGGGGATCCTACGAGCAGTACTTC. Its protein is CASSTGTGGSYEQYF. J is TRBJ2-7 and V is TRBV7-8, with 11 bases fitting TRBD1. With V trimmed by 5 bases and J by 1 base, 4 bases remained unmatched. The CDR3 totals 15 residues. Germline CDR1 is SGHVS and CDR2 is FQNEAQ. Looking up the rest from reference TRBV7-8 and TRBJ2-7 gives the full variable domain: GAGVSQSPRYKVAKRGQDVALRCDPISGHVSLFWYQQALGQGPEFLTYFQNEAQLDKSGLPSDRFFAERPEGSVSTLKIQRTQQEDSAVYLCASSTGTGGSYEQYFGPGTRLTVT.

This chain links TRBV28 with TRBJ2-7, with 9 bases that match TRBD2. V lost 3 bases, J lost 0 bases, and 9 bases stayed unmatched. There are 17 residues in the CDR3. Germline CDR1 reads MDHEN; CDR2 reads SYDVKM. CDR3 DNA: TGTGCCAGCAGTTTGGTAGGCGGTAGCGGGAGCTCCTACGAGCAGTACTTC. This encodes CASSLVGGSGSSYEQYF.

The chain combines TRBV25-1 with TRBJ1-2; a possible D gene is TRBD1 (6 bases). The CDR3 contains 16 residues. Germline CDR1 reads MGHDK; CDR2 reads SYGVNS. The V end was cut by 4 bases, the J end by 1 base, with 16 bases between. The CDR3, as DNA: TGTGCCAGCAGTGTAGCACAGGGAAGGAGTAACTATGGCTACACCTTC. The encoded protein is CASSVAQGRSNYGYTF.

This chain links TRBV11-3 with TRBJ1-4, with D maybe TRBD1 (5 bases). The CDR3 consists of 15 residues. Germline values: CDR1 SGHNT, CDR2 YENEEA. Trimming pared 1 base from V and 4 bases from J, leaving 10 bases between. DNA of the CDR3: TGTGCCAGCAGCTTAGGGACACGCTTTAATGAAAAACTGTTTTTT. Its translation: CASSLGTRFNEKLFF. Full variable domain (missing parts from reference TRBV11-3 and TRBJ1-4): EAGVVQSPRYKIIEKKQPVAFWCNPISGHNTLYWYLQNLGQGPELLIRYENEEAVDDSQLPKDRFSAERLKGVDSTLKIQPAELGDSAVYLCASSLGTRFNEKLFFGSGTQLSVL.

The chain employs TRBV29-1 and TRBJ1-4; 7 bases are shared with TRBD1. This CDR3 comprises 15 residues. Germline CDR1 and CDR2: SQVTM and ANQGSEA. V trimming: 6 bases; J trimming: 0 bases; junction bases outside the gene matches: 7. In DNA form, the CDR3 reads TGCAGCGTAAGGGACAGACCCTCAACTAATGAAAAACTGTTTTTT. It encodes CSVRDRPSTNEKLFF.

This clone was counted only a few times. CDR3 sequence reads: CSAGQGELTDTQYF. In nucleotides, the CDR3 is TGCAGCGCCGGACAGGGGGAGCTAACAGATACGCAGTATTTT. The chain has TRBV29-1 and TRBJ2-3; 10 bases agree with TRBD1. The ends lost 7 bases at V and 3 bases at J; junction bases unmatched: 7. Germline CDR1 SQVTM, CDR2 ANQGSEA. The CDR3 consists of 14 residues.